This is a list of T cell receptor beta chains from one sample in a study of sequential checkpoint blockade in melanoma. The assay was immunoSEQ multiplex PCR, and TCRdb's table has in-frame clones only and misses some. The sample holds about 18,000 clones, 73% seen once. The sequencing here drew on tumor tissue (inferred from file names), taken from a patient given nivolumab and ipilimumab in sequence. The receptor source for this set is a human donor with melanoma. Each CDR3 is given with its conserved first and last residue. The D gene is left open where the match is weak. Clone sizes are given selectively: once, few, many, or a class where the clone is expanded.

j_gene: TRBJ2-5
abundance: -
d_gene: -
v_gene: TRBV9
CDR3aa: CASSLEGSWTQYF
CDR3nt: TGTGCCAGCAGCCTTGAGGGCTCCTGGACCCAGTACTTC

j_gene: TRBJ1-2
abundance: -
d_gene: -
v_gene: TRBV11-3
CDR3aa: CASSLVDPGTNYGYTF
CDR3nt: TGTGCCAGCAGCTTAGTAGATCCAGGGACTAACTATGGCTACACCTTC

j_gene: TRBJ2-1
abundance: -
d_gene: TRBD2
v_gene: TRBV11-3
CDR3aa: CASSFAGGPPYNEQFF
CDR3nt: TGTGCCAGCAGCTTTGCGGGGGGGCCCCCCTACAATGAGCAGTTCTTC

j_gene: TRBJ1-2
abundance: few
d_gene: -
v_gene: TRBV15
CDR3aa: CATSRGHRRKYGYTF
CDR3nt: TGTGCCACCAGCAGAGGCCACCGTAGAAAGTATGGCTACACCTTC

j_gene: TRBJ2-3
abundance: -
d_gene: TRBD2
v_gene: TRBV6-8
CDR3aa: CASSDGLAGDTDTQYF
CDR3nt: TGTGCCAGCAGTGACGGACTAGCGGGAGACACAGATACGCAGTATTTT

j_gene: TRBJ1-5
abundance: -
d_gene: -
v_gene: TRBV9
CDR3aa: CASSFGGANQPQHF
CDR3nt: TGTGCCAGCAGTTTTGGGGGGGCAAATCAGCCCCAGCATTTT

j_gene: TRBJ2-5
abundance: -
d_gene: TRBD2
v_gene: TRBV28
CDR3aa: CASSSSGLAEETQYF
CDR3nt: TGTGCCAGCAGTTCCTCGGGACTAGCAGAAGAGACCCAGTACTTC

j_gene: TRBJ2-7
abundance: few
d_gene: -
v_gene: TRBV29-1
CDR3aa: CSVGLVGYEQYF
CDR3nt: TGCAGCGTCGGTTTAGTGGGCTACGAGCAGTACTTC

j_gene: TRBJ2-7
abundance: -
d_gene: -
v_gene: TRBV5-1
CDR3aa: CASSSSGASYEQYF
CDR3nt: TGCGCCAGCAGCTCTTCGGGAGCCTCCTACGAGCAGTACTTC

j_gene: TRBJ2-1
abundance: -
d_gene: -
v_gene: TRBV7-2
CDR3aa: CASSLNRVNEQFF
CDR3nt: TGTGCCAGCAGCTTAAACAGGGTCAATGAGCAGTTCTTC

j_gene: TRBJ2-5
abundance: -
d_gene: TRBD1
v_gene: TRBV30
CDR3aa: CATKRGQLTQETQYF
CDR3nt: TGTGCCACGAAAAGGGGACAGTTAACCCAAGAGACCCAGTACTTC

j_gene: TRBJ2-7
abundance: once
d_gene: -
v_gene: TRBV11-3
CDR3aa: CASSVAALSYEQYF
CDR3nt: TGTGCCAGCAGTGTAGCGGCCCTTTCCTACGAGCAGTACTTC

j_gene: TRBJ1-1
abundance: -
d_gene: -
v_gene: TRBV18
CDR3aa: CASSPLLTLRTEAFF
CDR3nt: TGTGCCAGCTCACCCCTACTGACCCTGCGCACTGAAGCTTTCTTT

j_gene: TRBJ2-4
abundance: -
d_gene: -
v_gene: TRBV12-5
CDR3aa: CASGLATGGRTKNIQYF
CDR3nt: TGTGCTAGTGGTTTGGCGACAGGCGGGAGAACCAAAAACATTCAGTACTTC

j_gene: TRBJ1-4
abundance: -
d_gene: -
v_gene: TRBV6-4
CDR3aa: CASNRGEKLFF
CDR3nt: TGTGCCAGCAATCGGGGGGAAAAACTGTTTTTT

j_gene: TRBJ2-6
abundance: -
d_gene: -
v_gene: TRBV18
CDR3aa: CASSTGEAGANVLTF
CDR3nt: TGTGCCAGCTCAACTGGGGAGGCTGGGGCCAACGTCCTGACTTTC

j_gene: TRBJ1-3
abundance: once
d_gene: -
v_gene: TRBV6-7
CDR3aa: CASSQEPTSGNTIYF
CDR3nt: TGTGCCAGCAGTCAAGAACCCACCTCTGGAAACACCATATATTTT

j_gene: TRBJ1-4
abundance: -
d_gene: -
v_gene: TRBV7-5
CDR3aa: CASSSHRDRGGKLFF
CDR3nt: TGTGCCAGCAGCTCCCATCGGGACAGGGGAGGAAAACTGTTTTTT

j_gene: TRBJ1-5
abundance: -
d_gene: -
v_gene: TRBV6-8
CDR3aa: CASSGPGPIPGANQPQHF
CDR3nt: TGTGCCAGCAGTGGGCCGGGACCGATTCCAGGCGCCAATCAGCCCCAGCATTTT

j_gene: TRBJ2-7
abundance: -
d_gene: -
v_gene: TRBV7-5
CDR3aa: CASSPNRAGYEQYF
CDR3nt: TGTGCCAGCAGCCCTAACCGAGCGGGGTACGAGCAGTACTTC

j_gene: TRBJ1-1
abundance: -
d_gene: TRBD1
v_gene: TRBV11-3
CDR3aa: CASSTPGQGDTEAFF
CDR3nt: TGTGCCAGCAGCACGCCGGGACAGGGGGACACTGAAGCTTTCTTT

j_gene: TRBJ1-3
abundance: -
d_gene: TRBD1
v_gene: TRBV12-5
CDR3aa: CASGTPGGLDSGNTIYF
CDR3nt: TGTGCTAGTGGTACGCCAGGGGGCCTTGACTCTGGAAACACCATATATTTT

j_gene: TRBJ2-5
abundance: -
d_gene: TRBD2
v_gene: TRBV6-8
CDR3aa: CASTIAGGRETQYF
CDR3nt: TGTGCCAGCACAATAGCGGGGGGCCGGGAGACCCAGTACTTC

j_gene: TRBJ2-2
abundance: -
d_gene: -
v_gene: TRBV19
CDR3aa: CASSIDQGAGELFF
CDR3nt: TGTGCCAGTAGTATAGATCAAGGGGCCGGGGAGCTGTTTTTT

j_gene: TRBJ2-7
abundance: few
d_gene: TRBD1
v_gene: TRBV7-6
CDR3aa: CASSFQTGTYEQYF
CDR3nt: TGTGCCAGCAGCTTTCAGACAGGGACCTACGAGCAGTACTTC

j_gene: TRBJ1-4
abundance: few
d_gene: -
v_gene: TRBV6-8
CDR3aa: CASSYGRPSPPFNEKLFF
CDR3nt: TGTGCCAGCAGTTACGGCAGGCCCTCCCCACCCTTTAATGAAAAACTGTTTTTT

j_gene: TRBJ1-4
abundance: few
d_gene: -
v_gene: TRBV19
CDR3aa: CASSPNGSGNEKLFF
CDR3nt: TGTGCCAGTAGTCCAAATGGTTCGGGTAATGAAAAACTGTTTTTT

j_gene: TRBJ2-1
abundance: once
d_gene: -
v_gene: TRBV6-8
CDR3aa: CASSESLGGTTYNEQFF
CDR3nt: TGTGCCAGCAGTGAGTCTCTAGGCGGGACCACCTACAATGAGCAGTTCTTC

j_gene: TRBJ1-1
abundance: -
d_gene: -
v_gene: TRBV19
CDR3aa: CASSIRAQWGAEAFF
CDR3nt: TGTGCCAGTAGTATTAGAGCCCAGTGGGGTGCTGAAGCTTTCTTT

j_gene: TRBJ2-7
abundance: -
d_gene: -
v_gene: TRBV23-1
CDR3aa: CASSSRGPYEQYF
CDR3nt: TGCGCCAGCAGCTCCAGGGGACCCTACGAGCAGTACTTC

j_gene: TRBJ2-3
abundance: -
d_gene: TRBD2
v_gene: TRBV6-8
CDR3aa: CASSDAGGRDTQYF
CDR3nt: TGTGCCAGCTCTGATGCGGGGGGGCGCGATACGCAGTATTTT

j_gene: TRBJ1-3
abundance: -
d_gene: -
v_gene: TRBV6-8
CDR3aa: CASRDGSSGNTIYF
CDR3nt: TGTGCCAGCAGAGACGGAAGCTCTGGAAACACCATATATTTT

j_gene: TRBJ2-7
abundance: few
d_gene: -
v_gene: TRBV6-8
CDR3aa: CASSYSARQTYEQYF
CDR3nt: TGTGCCAGCAGTTACTCCGCACGACAGACCTACGAGCAGTACTTC

j_gene: TRBJ2-3
abundance: -
d_gene: TRBD2
v_gene: TRBV9
CDR3aa: CASSVVSGGPFTDTQYF
CDR3nt: TGTGCCAGCAGCGTAGTTAGCGGGGGCCCTTTCACAGATACGCAGTATTTT

j_gene: TRBJ1-6
abundance: -
d_gene: TRBD1
v_gene: TRBV25-1
CDR3aa: CASRGQGNSPLHF
CDR3nt: TGTGCCAGCCGAGGACAGGGGAACTCACCCCTCCACTTT

j_gene: TRBJ1-3
abundance: once
d_gene: -
v_gene: TRBV28
CDR3aa: CASSFYSSGNTIYF
CDR3nt: TGTGCCAGCAGTTTCTACAGCTCTGGAAACACCATATATTTT

j_gene: TRBJ1-1
abundance: -
d_gene: -
v_gene: TRBV23-1
CDR3aa: CASSLGQNTEAFF
CDR3nt: TGCGCCAGCAGCTTGGGGCAGAACACTGAAGCTTTCTTT

j_gene: TRBJ2-1
abundance: -
d_gene: -
v_gene: TRBV6-8
CDR3aa: CASSNYRARGLDLGEQFF
CDR3nt: TGTGCCAGCAGTAACTACCGAGCAAGAGGGTTAGATTTAGGTGAGCAGTTCTTC

j_gene: TRBJ2-1
abundance: -
d_gene: -
v_gene: TRBV6-4
CDR3aa: CASRSPNEQFF
CDR3nt: TGTGCCAGCAGATCACCCAATGAGCAGTTCTTC

j_gene: TRBJ1-1
abundance: -
d_gene: TRBD1
v_gene: TRBV9
CDR3aa: CASSRQGANTEAFF
CDR3nt: TGTGCCAGCAGCCGACAGGGGGCGAACACTGAAGCTTTCTTT

j_gene: TRBJ2-7
abundance: once
d_gene: TRBD2
v_gene: TRBV6-7
CDR3aa: CASSYSSQRGVPYEQYF
CDR3nt: TGTGCCAGCAGTTACTCGAGTCAGCGGGGGGTGCCCTACGAGCAGTACTTC

j_gene: TRBJ2-6
abundance: -
d_gene: -
v_gene: TRBV5-1
CDR3aa: CASSLDRPSGANVLTF
CDR3nt: TGCGCCAGCAGCTTGGACAGGCCCTCTGGGGCCAACGTCCTGACTTTC

j_gene: TRBJ2-7
abundance: -
d_gene: -
v_gene: TRBV28
CDR3aa: CASSLSLGGFGQDEQYF
CDR3nt: TGTGCCAGCAGTTTATCCCTTGGCGGGTTTGGCCAGGACGAGCAGTACTTC

j_gene: TRBJ2-7
abundance: once
d_gene: -
v_gene: TRBV6-8
CDR3aa: CASSSYGNEQYF
CDR3nt: TGTGCCAGCAGTTCATACGGGAACGAGCAGTACTTC

j_gene: TRBJ2-7
abundance: few
d_gene: TRBD1
v_gene: TRBV15
CDR3aa: CATSRAGTVIEQYF
CDR3nt: TGTGCCACCAGCAGAGCTGGGACAGTCATAGAGCAGTACTTC

j_gene: TRBJ2-2
abundance: once
d_gene: TRBD2
v_gene: TRBV19
CDR3aa: CASSIRLGGRAVSGELFF
CDR3nt: TGTGCCAGTAGTATACGCTTGGGCGGGAGGGCTGTATCCGGGGAGCTGTTTTTT

j_gene: TRBJ1-1
abundance: -
d_gene: TRBD1
v_gene: TRBV5-8
CDR3aa: CASSDAGGTEAFF
CDR3nt: TGTGCCAGCAGCGACGCAGGGGGAACTGAAGCTTTCTTT

j_gene: TRBJ2-1
abundance: -
d_gene: -
v_gene: TRBV29-1
CDR3aa: CSVEGETSSYNEQFF
CDR3nt: TGCAGCGTTGAAGGGGAAACTAGCTCCTACAATGAGCAGTTCTTC

j_gene: TRBJ1-2
abundance: few
d_gene: -
v_gene: TRBV2
CDR3aa: CASSDRTGAMYYGYTF
CDR3nt: TGTGCCAGCAGCGACCGAACGGGGGCGATGTATTATGGCTACACCTTC

j_gene: TRBJ1-1
abundance: few
d_gene: -
v_gene: TRBV9
CDR3aa: CASSADMNTEAFF
CDR3nt: TGTGCCAGCAGCGCCGACATGAACACTGAAGCTTTCTTT

j_gene: TRBJ1-2
abundance: -
d_gene: TRBD1
v_gene: TRBV19
CDR3aa: CASSIVGGQAGYTF
CDR3nt: TGTGCCAGTAGTATTGTGGGGGGACAGGCTGGCTACACCTTC

j_gene: TRBJ2-7
abundance: -
d_gene: TRBD1
v_gene: TRBV6-8
CDR3aa: CASIDRASYEQYF
CDR3nt: TGTGCCAGCATCGACAGGGCCTCCTACGAGCAGTACTTC

j_gene: TRBJ2-3
abundance: -
d_gene: TRBD1
v_gene: TRBV28
CDR3aa: CATRQGSTDTQYF
CDR3nt: TGTGCCACAAGACAGGGCAGCACAGATACGCAGTATTTT

j_gene: TRBJ2-7
abundance: -
d_gene: -
v_gene: TRBV18
CDR3aa: CASSRSQGETYEQYF
CDR3nt: TGTGCCAGCTCAAGATCCCAAGGGGAAACATACGAGCAGTACTTC

j_gene: TRBJ2-1
abundance: -
d_gene: TRBD1
v_gene: TRBV10-1
CDR3aa: CASSDGQGYNEQFF
CDR3nt: TGCGCCAGCAGTGACGGACAGGGATACAATGAGCAGTTCTTC

j_gene: TRBJ2-7
abundance: once
d_gene: TRBD2
v_gene: TRBV23-1
CDR3aa: CASSQRLAGGHEQYF
CDR3nt: TGCGCCAGCAGCCAGAGACTAGCGGGAGGCCACGAGCAGTACTTC

j_gene: TRBJ2-1
abundance: -
d_gene: -
v_gene: TRBV9
CDR3aa: CASSGLPPANEQFF
CDR3nt: TGTGCCAGCAGCGGACTACCCCCTGCCAATGAGCAGTTCTTC